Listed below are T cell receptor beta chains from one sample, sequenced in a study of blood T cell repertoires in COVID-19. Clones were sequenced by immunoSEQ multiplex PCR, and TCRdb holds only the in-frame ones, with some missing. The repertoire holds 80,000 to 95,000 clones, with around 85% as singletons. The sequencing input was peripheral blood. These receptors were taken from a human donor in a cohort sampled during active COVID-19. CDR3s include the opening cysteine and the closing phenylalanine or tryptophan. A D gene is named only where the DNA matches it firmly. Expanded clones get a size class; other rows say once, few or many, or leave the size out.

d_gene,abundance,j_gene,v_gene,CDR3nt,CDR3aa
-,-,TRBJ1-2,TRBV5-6,TGTGCCAGCAGGGGAGGGACCTATGGCTACACCTTC,CASRGGTYGYTF
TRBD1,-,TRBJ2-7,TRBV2,TGTGCCAGCCTTGACGGGACAGGGACATACGAGCAGTACTTC,CASLDGTGTYEQYF
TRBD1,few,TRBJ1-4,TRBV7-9,TGTGCCAGCAGCCGGACAGGGGGCGATTATGAAAAACTGTTTTTT,CASSRTGGDYEKLFF
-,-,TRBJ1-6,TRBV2,TGTGCCAGCGTAACCCCAACCCGGGACTCCTATAATTCACCCCTCCACTTT,CASVTPTRDSYNSPLHF
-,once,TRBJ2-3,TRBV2,TGTGCCAGCAGTCCCCAACCGGAGGGTACGCAGTATTTT,CASSPQPEGTQYF
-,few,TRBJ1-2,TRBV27,TGTGCCAGCAGTTTTCTGAGGGACTATGGCTACACCTTC,CASSFLRDYGYTF
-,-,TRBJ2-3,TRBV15,TGTGCCACCAGCAGAGATAGACAGTTCACAGATACGCAGTATTTT,CATSRDRQFTDTQYF
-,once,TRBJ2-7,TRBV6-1,TGTGCCAGCAGTGAAGGGCAGGATAGCTCCTACGAGCAGTACTTC,CASSEGQDSSYEQYF
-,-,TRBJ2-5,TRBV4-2,TGTGCCAGCAGCCGAAGGCTAGCGTTGGAGACCCAGTACTTC,CASSRRLALETQYF
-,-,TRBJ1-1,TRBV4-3,TGCGCCAGCAGCCGATGGACAGAATCTGAAGCTTTCTTT,CASSRWTESEAFF
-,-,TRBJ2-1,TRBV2,TGTGCCAGCAGTGATAACCAGGAGCAGTTCTTC,CASSDNQEQFF
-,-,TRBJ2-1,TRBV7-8,TGTGCCAGCAGCTTAGAGTGGTCGCGGGACGGTGAGTTCTTC,CASSLEWSRDGEFF
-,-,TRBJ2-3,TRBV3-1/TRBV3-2,TGTGCCAGCAGCCAAAGCGAAGGCGGTACGCAGTATTTT,CASSQSEGGTQYF
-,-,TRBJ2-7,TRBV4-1,TGCGCCAGCAGCCAAGATCCATGGCGGGCCCGGGAGCAGTACTTC,CASSQDPWRAREQYF
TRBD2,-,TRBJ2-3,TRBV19,TGTGCCAGTAGACACATAGCGGGGGGCACAGATACGCAGTATTTT,CASRHIAGGTDTQYF
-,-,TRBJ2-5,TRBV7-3,TGTGCCAGCAGCTTAGCAGGGGGGCAAGAGACCCAGTACTTC,CASSLAGGQETQYF
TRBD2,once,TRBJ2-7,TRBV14,TGTGCCAGCAGCCCTAGCGGGAGACCGCCCTACGAGCAGTACTTC,CASSPSGRPPYEQYF
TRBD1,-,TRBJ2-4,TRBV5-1,TGCGCCAGCAGCCCAAAGGACAGGACGGCCAAAAACATTCAGTACTTC,CASSPKDRTAKNIQYF
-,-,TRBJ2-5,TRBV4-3,TGCGCCAGCAGCCAAGTGGGGCCTTCAGAGACCCAGTACTTC,CASSQVGPSETQYF
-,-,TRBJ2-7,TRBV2,TGTGCCAGCAGTGCCAACGAGCAGTACTTC,CASSANEQYF
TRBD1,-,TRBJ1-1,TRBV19,TGTGCCAGTAGTATAGTCGTCCGGGACAGGGAAAACACTGAAGCTTTCTTT,CASSIVVRDRENTEAFF
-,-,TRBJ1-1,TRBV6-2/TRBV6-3,TGTGCCAGCAGTTACTCGGCCAGCTCGGACTTAACTTTCTTT,CASSYSASSDLTFF
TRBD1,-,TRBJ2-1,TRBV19,TGTGCCAGTAGTTCCTCCGGGACAGGGGGCGGGTACAATGAGCAGTTCTTC,CASSSSGTGGGYNEQFF
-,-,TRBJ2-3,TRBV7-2,TGTGCCAGCAGGGGGACTGGCGGTAACACAGATACGCAGTATTTT,CASRGTGGNTDTQYF
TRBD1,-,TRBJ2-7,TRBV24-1,TGTGCCAACCCTTTACAGGGGATAGGGGGCTACGAGCAGTACTTC,CANPLQGIGGYEQYF
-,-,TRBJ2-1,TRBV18,TGTGCCAGCTCACCTACAGATTATGAGCAGTTCTTC,CASSPTDYEQFF
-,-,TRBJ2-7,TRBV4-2,TGTGCCAGCAGCCAAGATTGGTACAGCCGTTACGAGCAGTACTTC,CASSQDWYSRYEQYF
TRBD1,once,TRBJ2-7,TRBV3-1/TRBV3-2,TGTGCCAGCAGCCAAGTCACAGGGGCCTTATACGAGCAGTACTTC,CASSQVTGALYEQYF
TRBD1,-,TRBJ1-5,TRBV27,TGTGCCAGCAGTTTTACGACCCGGACAGGACCTTTAGGGGGGCCCCAGCATTTT,CASSFTTRTGPLGGPQHF
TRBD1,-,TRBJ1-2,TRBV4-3,TGCGCCAGCAGCCAAGGGGGGACAGGTCCATCGTGGGACACCTTC,CASSQGGTGPSWDTF
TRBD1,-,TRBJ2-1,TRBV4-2,TGTGCCAGCAGCCAACTACCGGGACAGGCCACCGCTGAGCAGTTCTTC,CASSQLPGQATAEQFF
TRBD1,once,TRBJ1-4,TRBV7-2,TGTGCCAGCAGTCCAAAATACGGACAGGGAACTAATGAAAAACTGTTTTTT,CASSPKYGQGTNEKLFF
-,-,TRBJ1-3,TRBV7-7,TGTGCTAGCAGCTCAGGGTTAAAAGGAGACTCTGGAAACACCATATATTTT,CASSSGLKGDSGNTIYF
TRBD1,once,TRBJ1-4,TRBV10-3,TGTGCCACCGGACCTACCCAGGGGGCGCTTAATGAAAAACTGTTTTTT,CATGPTQGALNEKLFF
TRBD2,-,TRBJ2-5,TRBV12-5,TGTGCTAGTGGTTCCCCGTCGGGACTAGCCTCCCAAGAGACCCAGTACTTC,CASGSPSGLASQETQYF
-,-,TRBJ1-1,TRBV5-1,TGCGCCAGCAGCTTGAGCGCCACCACAGGGCTCGAAGCTTTCTTT,CASSLSATTGLEAFF
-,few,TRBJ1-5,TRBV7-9,TGTGCCAGCAGCCAGGGAAATAGCAATCAGCCCCAGCATTTT,CASSQGNSNQPQHF
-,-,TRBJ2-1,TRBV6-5,TGTGCCAGCAGTTGGACGGACAGCTCCTACAATGAGCAGTTCTTC,CASSWTDSSYNEQFF
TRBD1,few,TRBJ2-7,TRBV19,TGTGCCAGTAGTACCCCAGGGGGCCCCCTTCGGGAGCAGTACTTC,CASSTPGGPLREQYF
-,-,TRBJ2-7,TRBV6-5,TGTGCCAGCAGTTCCCGAGGAATGGGGCAATACGAGCAGTACTTC,CASSSRGMGQYEQYF
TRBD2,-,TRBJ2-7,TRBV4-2,TGTGCCAGCAGCCAAGAGGAGCGGGGGGCTTCCTACGAGCAGTACTTC,CASSQEERGASYEQYF
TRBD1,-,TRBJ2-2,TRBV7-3,TGTGCCAGCAGCTCGACAGGGGGTGACACCGGGGAGCTGTTTTTT,CASSSTGGDTGELFF
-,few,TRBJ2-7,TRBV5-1,TGCGCCAGCAGCGCGGGTGCGGGTACCGAGCAGTACTTC,CASSAGAGTEQYF
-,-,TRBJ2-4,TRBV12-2,TGTGCAAGTCGCCGCTACAGGACGGGGGGGCGGAACATTCAGTACTTC,CASRRYRTGGRNIQYF
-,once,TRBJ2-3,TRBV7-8,TGTGCCAGCAGCTTGTCGCGGGGCCGCACAGATACGCAGTATTTT,CASSLSRGRTDTQYF
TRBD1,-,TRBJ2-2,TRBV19,TGTGCCAGTAGTATATCAACAGGGGGGACCGGGGAGCTGTTTTTT,CASSISTGGTGELFF
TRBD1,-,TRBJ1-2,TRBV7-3,TGTGCCAGCAGTTTACAGGGGGGAGAGGACTATGGCTACACCTTC,CASSLQGGEDYGYTF
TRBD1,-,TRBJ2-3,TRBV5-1,TGCGCCAGCAGCTCTACCGGGACAGGGGGCTTGGATACGCAGTATTTT,CASSSTGTGGLDTQYF
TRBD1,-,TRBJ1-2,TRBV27,TGTGCCAGCAGTTCCTACAGGGGCGGTGGCTACACCTTC,CASSSYRGGGYTF
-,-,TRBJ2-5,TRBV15,TGTGCCACCAGCATCCGGGGTGGTGACGAGACCCAGTACTTC,CATSIRGGDETQYF
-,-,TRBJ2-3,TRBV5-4,TGTGCCAGCAGCTTGAGGCTAGCAGCAGATACGCAGTATTTT,CASSLRLAADTQYF
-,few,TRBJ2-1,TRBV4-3,TGCGCCAGCAGCCAAATGAGCGGCCTGATCTTC,CASSQMSGLIF
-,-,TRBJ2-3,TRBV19,TGTGCCAGTAGTGAGAGCGGGAGCACAGATACGCAGTATTTT,CASSESGSTDTQYF
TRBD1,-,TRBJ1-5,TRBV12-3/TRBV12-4,TGTGCCAGCAGAACAGGGGGCGGTCAGCCCCAGCATTTT,CASRTGGGQPQHF
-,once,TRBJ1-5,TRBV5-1,TGCGCCAGCAGCCCAGGCAGGGGAGATAGCAATCAGCCCCAGCATTTT,CASSPGRGDSNQPQHF
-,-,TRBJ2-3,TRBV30,TGTGCCTGGAGTGGGCTAGCCGCGGGCACAGATACGCAGTATTTT,CAWSGLAAGTDTQYF
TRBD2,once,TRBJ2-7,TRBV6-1,TGTGCCAGCAGTGAAAAAACGGCGGGAGGTGAGCAGTACTTC,CASSEKTAGGEQYF
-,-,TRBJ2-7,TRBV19,TGTGCCAGTAGTATAGTTGGCAGGGAGCAGTACTTC,CASSIVGREQYF